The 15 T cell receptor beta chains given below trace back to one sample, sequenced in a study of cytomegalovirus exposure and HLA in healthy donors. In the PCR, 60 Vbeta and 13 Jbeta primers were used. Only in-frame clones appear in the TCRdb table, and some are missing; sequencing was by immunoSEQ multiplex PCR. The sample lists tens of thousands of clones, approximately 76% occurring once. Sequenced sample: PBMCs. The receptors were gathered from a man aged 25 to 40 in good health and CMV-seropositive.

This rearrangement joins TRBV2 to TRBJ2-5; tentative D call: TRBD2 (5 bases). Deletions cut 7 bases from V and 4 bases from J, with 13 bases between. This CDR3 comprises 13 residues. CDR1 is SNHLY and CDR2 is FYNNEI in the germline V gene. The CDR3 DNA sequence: TGTGCCAGCATCGGGGAAAGAGGAGAGACCCAGTACTTC. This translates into CASIGERGETQYF.

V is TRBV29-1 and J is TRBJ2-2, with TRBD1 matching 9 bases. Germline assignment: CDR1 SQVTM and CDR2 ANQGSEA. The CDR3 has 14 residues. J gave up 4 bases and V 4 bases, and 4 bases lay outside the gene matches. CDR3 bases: TGCAGCGTTGTAGGACAGGGGTTCACCGGGGAGCTGTTTTTT. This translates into CSVVGQGFTGELFF.

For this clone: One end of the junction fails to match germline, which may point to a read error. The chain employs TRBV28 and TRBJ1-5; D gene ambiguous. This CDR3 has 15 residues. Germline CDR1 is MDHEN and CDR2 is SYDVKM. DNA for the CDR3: TGTGCCAGCAATTTACGGGCGGGGTCCAATCAGCCCCAGCATTTT. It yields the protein CASNLRAGSNQPQHF.

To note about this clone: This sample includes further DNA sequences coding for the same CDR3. CDR3 protein: CASSLTSGRTSYEQYF. In nucleotides, the CDR3 is TGCGCCAGCAGCTTGACTAGCGGGAGAACTTCATACGAGCAGTACTTC. The chain carries TRBV5-1 and TRBJ2-7; 11 positions match TRBD2. CDR3 length: 16 amino acids. Trimming cost V 1 base and J 4 bases; bases outside gene matches: 7. The germline CDR1 and CDR2 sequences are SGHRS and YFSETQ.

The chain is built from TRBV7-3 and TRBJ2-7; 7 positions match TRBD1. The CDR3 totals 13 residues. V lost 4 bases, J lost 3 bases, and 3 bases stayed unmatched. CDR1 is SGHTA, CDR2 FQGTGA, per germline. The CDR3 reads CASSSGQIYEQYF. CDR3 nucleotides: TGTGCCAGCAGCTCGGGACAGATCTACGAGCAGTACTTC.

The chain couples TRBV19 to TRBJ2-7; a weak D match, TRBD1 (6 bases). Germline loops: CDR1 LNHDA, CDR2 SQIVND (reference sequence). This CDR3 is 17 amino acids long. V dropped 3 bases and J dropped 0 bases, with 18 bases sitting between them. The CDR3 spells CASSIGSGRGSSYEQYF. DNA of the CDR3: TGTGCCAGTAGTATTGGCTCGGGCAGGGGATCCTCCTACGAGCAGTACTTC.

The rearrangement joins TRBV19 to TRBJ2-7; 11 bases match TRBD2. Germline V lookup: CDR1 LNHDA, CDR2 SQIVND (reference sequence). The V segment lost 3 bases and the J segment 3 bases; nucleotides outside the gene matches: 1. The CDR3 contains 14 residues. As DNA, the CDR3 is TGTGCCAGTAGTATGACTAGCGGGGACTACGAGCAGTACTTC. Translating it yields CASSMTSGDYEQYF.

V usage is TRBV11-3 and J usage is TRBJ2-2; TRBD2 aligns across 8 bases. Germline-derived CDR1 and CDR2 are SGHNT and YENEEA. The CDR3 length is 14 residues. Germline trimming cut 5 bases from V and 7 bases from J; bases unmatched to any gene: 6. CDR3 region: CASSTRGDGGELFF. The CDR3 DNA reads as TGTGCCAGCAGCACGCGGGGGGACGGCGGGGAGCTGTTTTTT.

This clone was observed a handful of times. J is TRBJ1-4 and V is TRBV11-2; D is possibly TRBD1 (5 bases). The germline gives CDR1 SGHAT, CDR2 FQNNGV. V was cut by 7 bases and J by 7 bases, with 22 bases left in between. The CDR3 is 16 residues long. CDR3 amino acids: CASTGTYQTSGEKLFF. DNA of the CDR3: TGTGCCAGCACCGGGACTTATCAAACGTCTGGTGAAAAACTGTTTTTT.

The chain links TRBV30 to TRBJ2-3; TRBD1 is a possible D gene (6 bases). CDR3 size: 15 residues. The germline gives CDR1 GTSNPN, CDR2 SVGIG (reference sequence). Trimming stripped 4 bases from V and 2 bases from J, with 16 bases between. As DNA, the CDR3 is TGTGCCTGGATCAGACAGGCAGGTAACACAGATACGCAGTATTTT. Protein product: CAWIRQAGNTDTQYF.

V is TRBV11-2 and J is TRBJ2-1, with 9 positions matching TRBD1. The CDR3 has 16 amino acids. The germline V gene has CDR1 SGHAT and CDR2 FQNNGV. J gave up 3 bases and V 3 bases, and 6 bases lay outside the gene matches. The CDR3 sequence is CASSFTGGPVYNEQFF. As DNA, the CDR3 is TGTGCCAGCAGCTTCACAGGGGGCCCGGTCTACAATGAGCAGTTCTTC.

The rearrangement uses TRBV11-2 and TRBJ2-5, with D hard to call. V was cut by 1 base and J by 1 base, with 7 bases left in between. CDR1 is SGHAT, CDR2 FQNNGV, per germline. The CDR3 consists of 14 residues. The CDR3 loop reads CASSLGQIQETQYF. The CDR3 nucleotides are TGTGCCAGCAGCTTAGGGCAGATCCAAGAGACCCAGTACTTC.

The CDR3 protein is CASSEGLAEETQYF. The DNA of the CDR3 is TGTGCCAGCAGCGAGGGACTAGCGGAAGAGACCCAGTACTTC. The rearrangement joins TRBV5-6 to TRBJ2-5; 11 bases match TRBD2. The CDR3 sequence is 14 residues long. Germline V gene sequence: CDR1 SGHDT, CDR2 YYEEEE. Trimming took 4 bases from V and 3 from J; bases not matched to a gene: 2.

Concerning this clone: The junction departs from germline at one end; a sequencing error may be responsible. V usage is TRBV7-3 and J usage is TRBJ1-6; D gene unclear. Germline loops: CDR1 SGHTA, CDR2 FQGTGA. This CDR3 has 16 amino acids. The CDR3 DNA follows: TGTGCCAGCAGCCTAACCGCCGGCAGGTTCCATTCACCCCTCCACTTT. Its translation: CASSLTAGRFHSPLHF.

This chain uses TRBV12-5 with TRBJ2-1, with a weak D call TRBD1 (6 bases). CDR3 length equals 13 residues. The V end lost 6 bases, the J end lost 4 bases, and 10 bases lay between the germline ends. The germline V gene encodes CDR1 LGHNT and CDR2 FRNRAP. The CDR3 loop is CASGSGQYNEQFF. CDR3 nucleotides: TGTGCTAGTGGCTCCGGACAGTACAATGAGCAGTTCTTC.